The 18 T cell receptor beta chains below come from one sample, sequenced in a study of blood T cell repertoires in COVID-19. The table came from immunoSEQ multiplex PCR; TCRdb's copy has only in-frame clones and leaves some out. This sample has around 140,000 clones, with over 80% found just once. The sequenced sample was PBMCs or T cells enriched from blood (not recorded which). The receptors were sampled from a man aged 55 to 70 who had recovered from COVID-19.

The J gene is TRBJ2-6, the V gene TRBV3-1 (or the pseudogene TRBV3-2), with D possibly being TRBD1 (5 bases). Germline values: CDR1 LGHDT, CDR2 YNNKEL (reference sequence). Deletions cut 4 bases from V and 4 bases from J, with 17 bases between. CDR3 size: 17 residues. Written as DNA, the CDR3 is TGTGCCAGCAGCCCTGTGGCTTTGGGGCGGGGGGCCAACGTCCTGACTTTC. Translation: CASSPVALGRGANVLTF.

The chain has TRBV6-5 and TRBJ1-5; possibly TRBD1 for D (6 bases). The CDR3 extends over 14 amino acids. Germline CDR1 and CDR2: MNHEY and SVGAGI. Trimming took 6 bases from V and 11 from J, leaving 20 bases between them. The CDR3 DNA sequence: TGTGCCAGCAGCCGGGACACCCGACGTGAGTCCCAGCATTTT. Translating gives CASSRDTRRESQHF.

J is TRBJ1-4 and V is TRBV3-1 (or the pseudogene TRBV3-2), with 7 bases that match TRBD1. Germline CDR1 and CDR2: LGHDT and YNNKEL (reference sequence). The CDR3 loop spans 15 amino acids. J lost 4 bases, V lost 4 bases, and 6 bases had no gene match. The chain's CDR3 is CASSPEGAGNEKLFF. The DNA for the CDR3 is TGTGCCAGCAGCCCAGAGGGGGCTGGTAATGAAAAACTGTTTTTT.

The chain uses TRBV6-6 and TRBJ2-7; D possibly corresponds to TRBD1 (7 bases). The CDR3 length is 14 residues. The V end was cut by 2 bases, the J end by 4 bases, with 12 bases between. CDR1 is MNHNY, CDR2 SVGAGI, per germline (reference sequence). CDR3 nucleotide sequence: TGTGCCAGCAGTTACGGGGGGACAGCATACGAGCAGTACTTC. It specifies CASSYGGTAYEQYF.

This clone appeared once. The V and J genes are TRBV18 and TRBJ1-4; no firm D call. The CDR3 length is 13 residues. Germline V CDR1 and CDR2: KGHSH, LQKENI. V lost 6 bases and J lost 6, with 11 bases in between. CDR3 loop: CASSPLEYEKLFF. In DNA form, the CDR3 reads TGTGCCAGCTCCCCTTTGGAGTATGAAAAACTGTTTTTT. Full variable domain (outside the CDR3, taken from reference TRBV18 and TRBJ1-4): NAGVMQNPRHLVRRRGQEARLRCSPMKGHSHVYWYRQLPEEGLKFMVYLQKENIIDESGMPKERFSAEFPKEGPSILRIQQVVRGDSAAYFCASSPLEYEKLFFGSGTQLSVL.

V is TRBV7-9 and J is TRBJ1-5; 8 nucleotides align to TRBD1. Germline CDR1 reads SEHNR; CDR2 reads FQNEAQ (reference sequence). This CDR3 is built from 17 residues. With 5 bases clipped from V and 0 bases from J, the junction kept 9 bases outside the gene matches. CDR3 protein: CASSTTGVSYSNQPQHF. The CDR3 DNA follows: TGTGCCAGCAGCACGACAGGGGTCTCCTATAGCAATCAGCCCCAGCATTTT.

The rearrangement joins TRBV9 to TRBJ1-2, with D unresolved. V lost 6 bases to trimming and J lost 1 base, with 10 bases between them. This CDR3 spans 13 amino acids. Germline CDR1 is SGDLS and CDR2 is YYNGEE. The CDR3 sequence is CASTPVFNYGYTF. The CDR3 DNA is TGTGCCAGCACTCCAGTCTTTAACTATGGCTACACCTTC. Together with reference TRBV9 and TRBJ1-2, the CDR3 gives the full variable domain: DSGVTQTPKHLITATGQRVTLRCSPRSGDLSVYWYQQSLDQGLQFLIQYYNGEERAKGNILERFSAQQFPDLHSELNLSSLELGDSALYFCASTPVFNYGYTFGSGTRLTVV.

The genes are TRBV10-2 and TRBJ2-1; D is perhaps TRBD2 (6 bases). CDR3 length: 15 residues. Germline loops: CDR1 WSHSY, CDR2 SAAADI. Trimming removed 8 bases from V and 0 bases from J, with 14 bases in between. CDR3: CASADSGSSYNEQFF. In DNA, the CDR3 is TGCGCCAGCGCAGATAGCGGAAGCTCCTACAATGAGCAGTTCTTC.

In DNA, the CDR3 is TGTGCCTGGAGTGCGGGAGGGGGGGGATGGACCCAGCATTTT. It specifies CAWSAGGGGWTQHF. J is TRBJ1-5 and V is TRBV30, with D tentatively TRBD1 (6 bases). Germline V lookup: CDR1 GTSNPN, CDR2 SVGIG (reference sequence). This CDR3 contains 14 residues. The V gene lost 1 base and the J gene lost 11 bases, with 18 bases spanning the gap. Variable domain in full (rest from reference TRBV30 and TRBJ1-5): SQTIHQWPATLVQPVGSPLSLECTVEGTSNPNLYWYRQAAGRGLQLLFYSVGIGQISSEVPQNLSASRPQDRQFILSSKKLLLSDSGFYLCAWSAGGGGWTQHFGDGTRLSIL.

This clone was seen a few times. The V and J genes are TRBV28 and TRBJ1-1; D remains unclear. V lost 5 bases to trimming and J lost 1 base, with 17 bases between them. This CDR3 is built from 16 residues. Germline loops: CDR1 MDHEN, CDR2 SYDVKM. CDR3 DNA sequence: TGTGCCAGCAGTATACAATGGAGGCAGAAGAACACTGAAGCTTTCTTT. It codes for CASSIQWRQKNTEAFF.

The genes are TRBV2 and TRBJ2-1; TRBD1 agrees at 9 bases. V was pared by 3 bases and J by 4 bases, with 4 bases of the junction left unmatched. This CDR3 is built from 15 residues. The germline V gene encodes CDR1 SNHLY and CDR2 FYNNEI. In nucleotides, the CDR3 is TGTGCCAGCAGTGACTTGGGACAGGGTTACAATGAGCAGTTCTTC. Amino acid sequence: CASSDLGQGYNEQFF. The full variable domain, completed using reference TRBV2 and TRBJ2-1, is EPEVTQTPSHQVTQMGQEVILRCVPISNHLYFYWYRQILGQKVEFLVSFYNNEISEKSEIFDDQFSVERPDGSNFTLKIRSTKLEDSAMYFCASSDLGQGYNEQFFGPGTRLTVL.

This clone showed up just a few times. The rearrangement uses TRBV28 and TRBJ1-2; 9 bases fit TRBD1. J was trimmed by 3 bases and V by 3 bases; bases with no gene match: 11. Germline V CDR1 and CDR2: MDHEN, SYDVKM. The length of the CDR3 is 17 residues. CDR3 in amino acids: CASSFRDRETRHYGYTF. CDR3 sequence (DNA): TGTGCCAGCAGTTTTAGGGACAGGGAGACCCGCCACTATGGCTACACCTTC.

The rearrangement uses TRBV5-4 and TRBJ2-7; perhaps TRBD1 as D (6 bases). Trimming removed 3 bases at V and 2 bases at J, with 12 bases between. The germline gives CDR1 SGHNT, CDR2 YYREEE (reference sequence). This CDR3 comprises 14 residues. DNA for the CDR3: TGTGCCAGCAGCTCGAAACAGGGCCCCTACGAGCAGTACTTC. It is translated as CASSSKQGPYEQYF.

V and J are TRBV14 and TRBJ2-5; 7 bases line up with TRBD1. This CDR3 has 15 residues. Germline loops: CDR1 SGHDN, CDR2 FVKESK. With V trimmed by 4 bases and J by 5 bases, 10 bases remained unmatched. The CDR3 DNA is TGTGCCAGCAGCCCGCGACAGGGTAATAAGGAGACCCAGTACTTC. It translates to CASSPRQGNKETQYF.

V usage is TRBV5-6 and J usage is TRBJ1-4; D is ambiguous. The CDR3 totals 14 residues. Trimming took off 3 bases at V and 2 bases at J, with 8 bases between the two ends. CDR1 is SGHDT and CDR2 is YYEEEE in the germline V gene. DNA of the CDR3: TGTGCCAGCAGCTCAGGTTGGACTAATGAAAAACTGTTTTTT. It yields the protein CASSSGWTNEKLFF.

CDR3 sequence (DNA): TGTGCCATCAGGAGGCAGGGGGCGGCGGACGAGCAGTACTTC. Encoded protein: CAIRRQGAADEQYF. This chain uses TRBV10-3 with TRBJ2-7, with 8 bases lining up with TRBD1. V lost 6 bases, J lost 5 bases, and 9 bases stayed unmatched. The CDR3 sequence is 14 residues long. From germline, CDR1 is ENHRY and CDR2 SYGVKD.

The V and J genes are TRBV18 and TRBJ1-1; D is unclear. V lost 6 bases and J lost 7, with 18 bases in between. CDR1 is KGHSH and CDR2 is LQKENI in the germline V gene. The CDR3 consists of 14 residues. In DNA form, the CDR3 reads TGTGCCAGCTCGTCTCTTACAGTTGAGGGTGAAGCTTTCTTT. Residues: CASSSLTVEGEAFF.

This clone appeared once. J is TRBJ1-6 and V is TRBV4-2, with 7 positions matching TRBD1. Germline CDR1 LGHNA, CDR2 YNFKEQ. The CDR3 loop spans 15 amino acids. Trimming cost V 0 bases and J 10 bases; bases outside gene matches: 6. The DNA for the CDR3 is TGTGCCAGCAGCCAAGATACAGGGGTAGGGTCACCCCTCCACTTT. Translated: CASSQDTGVGSPLHF.